One and the same sample provided the 27 T cell receptor beta chains below, sequenced in a study of cytomegalovirus exposure and HLA in healthy donors. Amplification used 60 Vbeta primers and 13 Jbeta primers. Assay used: immunoSEQ multiplex PCR; TCRdb lists only in-frame clones, some missing. The repertoire consists of some 150,000 clones, with 82% occurring once and the leading ten covering under 7.5%. Sequencing was carried out using PBMCs. Receptor source: a woman aged 45-59 years in good health and CMV-seropositive.

This rearrangement joins TRBV1 to TRBJ2-7; the table's D gene call, TRBD1, was not cross checked with the DNA. TRBV1 is recorded as a pseudogene. The CDR3 totals 14 residues. CDR3 coding DNA: TGCACCAGCAGCCAAAGATGGACAGGTTACGAGCAGTACTTC. The encoded protein is CTSSQRWTGYEQYF.

The chain couples TRBV2 to TRBJ1-3; TRBD1 matches at 10 bases. From germline, CDR1 is SNHLY and CDR2 FYNNEI. V shed 6 bases, J shed 0 bases, and the junction held 5 bases outside the gene matches. The CDR3 covers 16 residues. The CDR3 reads CASSRQGALSGNTIYF. As DNA, the CDR3 is TGTGCCAGCAGCAGACAGGGGGCCCTCTCTGGAAACACCATATATTTT.

The rearrangement uses TRBV2 and TRBJ2-5; D perhaps matches TRBD2 (6 bases). The CDR3 totals 13 residues. The V gene lost 6 bases and the J gene lost 7 bases, with 15 bases spanning the gap. Germline V gives CDR1 SNHLY, CDR2 FYNNEI. The CDR3 bases are TGTGCCAGCAGGGAGACTAGGGGACTGACCCAGTACTTC. This gives the protein CASRETRGLTQYF.

The chain is built from TRBV7-6 and TRBJ2-6; TRBD1 matches 7 bases. This CDR3 has 15 residues. With 9 bases clipped from V and 0 bases from J, the junction kept 5 bases outside the gene matches. Germline loops: CDR1 SGHVS, CDR2 FNYEAQ. CDR3: CASGTEGSGANVLTF. The CDR3 DNA reads TGTGCCAGTGGGACAGAGGGCTCTGGGGCCAACGTCCTGACTTTC.

The chain uses TRBV6-6 and TRBJ1-2; D is possibly TRBD1 (6 bases). V was trimmed by 4 bases and J by 4 bases, leaving 10 bases between them. The CDR3 is 13 residues long. From germline, CDR1 is MNHNY and CDR2 SVGAGI (reference sequence). CDR3: CASSSDRAYGYTF. The CDR3 region has the DNA TGTGCCAGCAGTTCGGACAGAGCCTATGGCTACACCTTC.

The J gene is TRBJ2-3, the V gene TRBV2; 14 nucleotides line up with TRBD2. The V gene end was trimmed by 6 bases and the J gene end by 3 bases; junction bases not matched to a gene: 8. This CDR3 is 17 amino acids long. Germline lookup yields CDR1 SNHLY and CDR2 FYNNEI. CDR3 coding DNA: TGTGCCAGCAGGCGACTTCGGACTAGCGGGGGGACAGATACGCAGTATTTT. Residues: CASRRLRTSGGTDTQYF. The full variable domain, completed using reference TRBV2 and TRBJ2-3, is EPEVTQTPSHQVTQMGQEVILRCVPISNHLYFYWYRQILGQKVEFLVSFYNNEISEKSEIFDDQFSVERPDGSNFTLKIRSTKLEDSAMYFCASRRLRTSGGTDTQYFGPGTRLTVL.

This chain connects TRBV5-4 to TRBJ2-2, with no clear D. The CDR3 has 14 amino acids. Trimming left V 0 bases short and J 5 bases short, with 8 bases between. CDR1 and CDR2 from the germline V gene are SGHNT and YYREEE (reference sequence). The CDR3 loop reads CASSLVSGTGELFF. In nucleotides, the CDR3 is TGTGCCAGCAGCTTGGTGTCAGGAACCGGGGAGCTGTTTTTT.

The V call is TRBV7-9, the J call TRBJ2-7; possible D gene TRBD2, 5 bases. Trimming cost V 11 bases and J 1 base, with 15 bases left between them. Looked up from germline, CDR1 is SEHNR and CDR2 is FQNEAQ (reference sequence). This CDR3 has 13 amino acids. The CDR3 reads CAGSRAGSYEQYF. The CDR3 region has the DNA TGTGCCGGATCTCGGGCGGGTTCCTACGAGCAGTACTTC.

The chain employs TRBV1 and TRBJ2-2; TRBD2 is taken as the D call from the table, unchecked against the DNA. TRBV1 is a documented pseudogene. The CDR3 extends over 15 amino acids. CDR3 DNA: TGCACCAGCAGTTTCCGGGATCCAGAGATCGGGGAGCTGTTTTTT. Translating gives CTSSFRDPEIGELFF.

The chain combines TRBV9 with TRBJ1-2, with 7 bases fitting TRBD1. Trimming removed 0 bases from V and 1 base from J; junction bases left unmatched: 3. The CDR3 length is 15 residues. CDR1 is SGDLS and CDR2 is YYNGEE in the germline V gene. The CDR3 loop is CASSVGAGGNYGYTF. The CDR3 bases are TGTGCCAGCAGCGTAGGGGCAGGGGGTAACTATGGCTACACCTTC.

This chain joins TRBV5-6 and TRBJ1-2, with D tentatively TRBD1 (6 bases). From germline, CDR1 is SGHDT and CDR2 YYEEEE. The CDR3 runs 15 residues. V was pared by 1 base and J by 1 base, with 11 bases between. The CDR3 spells CASSLTGMGNYGYTF. In DNA, the CDR3 is TGTGCCAGCAGCTTGACAGGGATGGGTAACTATGGCTACACCTTC. Full variable domain (remainder filled in from reference TRBV5-6 and TRBJ1-2): DAGVTQSPTHLIKTRGQQVTLRCSPKSGHDTVSWYQQALGQGPQFIFQYYEEEERQRGNFPDRFSGHQFPNYSSELNVNALLLGDSALYLCASSLTGMGNYGYTFGSGTRLTVV.

The V call is TRBV4-3, the J call TRBJ2-3, with a possible D match to TRBD2 (5 bases). The CDR3 runs to 15 residues. The germline V gene encodes CDR1 LGHNA and CDR2 YSLEER. The V end lost 1 base, the J end lost 0 bases, and 8 bases lay between the germline ends. The CDR3 loop is CASSQGRGSTDTQYF. CDR3 bases: TGCGCCAGCAGCCAAGGTCGAGGGAGCACAGATACGCAGTATTTT.

This chain joins TRBV30 and TRBJ1-1; D is possibly TRBD1 (5 bases). This CDR3 is built from 12 residues. The V and J ends lost 4 bases and 8 bases respectively, with 14 bases between them. Looked up from germline, CDR1 is GTSNPN and CDR2 is SVGIG (reference sequence). CDR3 sequence (DNA): TGTGCCTGGACTCGTTCGGGGGGGGAAGCTTTCTTT. Encoded protein: CAWTRSGGEAFF.

This rearrangement joins TRBV7-2 to TRBJ2-5; weak D call: TRBD2 (5 bases). The DNA end is more similar to TRBJ2-7, so the J call may be wrong. Germline V gives CDR1 SGHTA, CDR2 FQGNSA. This CDR3 has 17 amino acids. For the CDR3, the DNA is TGTGCCAGCAGCCAAGAGGGTACACCGGGAAAGGGCCGCGAGCAGTACTTC. This gives the protein CASSQEGTPGKGREQYF.

This clone was picked up a small number of times. This chain uses TRBV4-3 with TRBJ2-5; D uncertain. With 4 bases removed from V and 2 bases from J, the gap between germline ends came to 11 bases. Germline loops: CDR1 LGHNA, CDR2 YSLEER. The CDR3 spans 14 residues. CDR3 sequence reads: CASSRSVAQETQYF. The CDR3 DNA reads as TGCGCCAGCAGCCGAAGTGTAGCACAAGAGACCCAGTACTTC.

The genes are TRBV9 and TRBJ1-3; D is unresolved. V was cut by 0 bases and J by 0 bases, with 10 bases left in between. Germline assignment: CDR1 SGDLS and CDR2 YYNGEE. The CDR3 is 16 amino acids. DNA for the CDR3: TGTGCCAGCAGCGTAGGGTTGCCGAGCTCTGGAAACACCATATATTTT. Its protein is CASSVGLPSSGNTIYF.

J is TRBJ1-2 and V is TRBV6-5; D is unresolved. V dropped 0 bases and J dropped 6 bases, with 11 bases sitting between them. The germline V gene has CDR1 MNHEY and CDR2 SVGAGI. The CDR3 extends over 14 amino acids. The CDR3 is CASSYSNREDGYTF. The CDR3 nucleotides are TGTGCCAGCAGTTACTCGAATCGGGAGGATGGCTACACCTTC.

V is TRBV5-6 and J is TRBJ1-5; maybe TRBD1 (6 bases). In germline, CDR1 is SGHDT, CDR2 YYEEEE. Trimming shortened V by 5 bases and J by 6 bases, and 12 bases separated the two germline ends. The CDR3 contains 13 residues. The chain's CDR3 is CASSQGGSQPQHF. CDR3 coding DNA: TGTGCCAGCAGTCAAGGGGGTAGTCAGCCCCAGCATTTT.

The J gene is TRBJ2-7, the V gene TRBV9; D remains ambiguous. V was shortened by 3 bases and J by 7 bases, with 11 bases between the two germline ends. CDR1 and CDR2 (germline): SGDLS, YYNGEE. This CDR3 is built from 12 residues. The CDR3 DNA follows: TGTGCCAGCAGCGAAACCCTCGGGGAGCAGTACTTC. It is translated as CASSETLGEQYF. Using reference TRBV9 and TRBJ2-7 for the parts outside the CDR3, the full variable domain is DSGVTQTPKHLITATGQRVTLRCSPRSGDLSVYWYQQSLDQGLQFLIQYYNGEERAKGNILERFSAQQFPDLHSELNLSSLELGDSALYFCASSETLGEQYFGPGTRLTVT.

The chain links TRBV18 to TRBJ2-3; 11 bases are a match to TRBD2. Germline loops: CDR1 KGHSH, CDR2 LQKENI. The J segment lost 1 base and the V segment lost 3 bases, leaving 3 bases of the junction unmatched. The length of the CDR3 is 16 residues. The CDR3 loop reads CASSPGLAEGTDTQYF. CDR3 sequence (DNA): TGTGCCAGCTCACCGGGACTAGCGGAAGGCACAGATACGCAGTATTTT.

This rearrangement joins TRBV9 to TRBJ1-1; TRBD1 matches at 7 bases. The germline V gene has CDR1 SGDLS and CDR2 YYNGEE. This CDR3 has 14 residues. The ends lost 0 bases at V and 5 bases at J; junction bases unmatched: 4. CDR3 residues: CASSVVSGGTEAFF. In nucleotides, the CDR3 is TGTGCCAGCAGCGTAGTTTCAGGGGGTACTGAAGCTTTCTTT.

This clone was seen more than once but under ten times. The chain carries TRBV6-6 and TRBJ1-1; TRBD1 aligns across 7 bases. This CDR3 has 15 amino acids. V shed 7 bases, J shed 5 bases, and the junction held 13 bases outside the gene matches. Germline CDR1 is MNHNY and CDR2 is SVGAGI (reference sequence). The DNA of the CDR3 is TGTGCCAGCACCAGGGTCCCCGACAGGGCAACTGAAGCTTTCTTT. Its translation is CASTRVPDRATEAFF.

The CDR3 here is CASRGLAGPYEQYF. In nucleotides, the CDR3 is TGTGCCAGCAGGGGACTAGCGGGGCCCTACGAGCAGTACTTC. The V and J genes are TRBV2 and TRBJ2-7; 13 nucleotides agree with TRBD2. The germline V gene has CDR1 SNHLY and CDR2 FYNNEI. This CDR3 is 14 amino acids long. V gave up 6 bases and J gave up 2 bases; unmatched junction bases: 1.

This clone was counted only a few times. The rearrangement joins TRBV7-9 to TRBJ1-1; the match to TRBD1 covers 9 bases. The germline V gene encodes CDR1 SEHNR and CDR2 FQNEAQ (reference sequence). The junction had 14 bases not matched to a gene; V was cut back by 6 bases and J by 0 bases. CDR3 length equals 18 residues. CDR3 residues: CASSRLQGARGMNTEAFF. The CDR3 coding sequence is TGTGCCAGCAGTCGTCTACAGGGGGCTAGGGGTATGAACACTGAAGCTTTCTTT.

A single count supports this clone. This chain joins TRBV14 and TRBJ1-6; the match to TRBD1 covers 9 bases. Germline CDR1 reads SGHDN; CDR2 reads FVKESK. Trimming at V came to 3 bases and at J to 10 bases, leaving 7 bases not matched to a gene. This CDR3 comprises 15 residues. The CDR3 nucleotides read TGTGCCAGCAGCCACTCCGGGACAGGGAGCTCACCCCTCCACTTT. It encodes CASSHSGTGSSPLHF.

The chain links TRBV5-4 to TRBJ2-1, with D maybe TRBD2 (5 bases). This CDR3 has 16 residues. Germline V gene data show CDR1 as SGHNT and CDR2 as YYREEE (reference sequence). Trimming stripped 0 bases from V and 0 bases from J, with 10 bases between. CDR3 residues: CASSLGRGSSYNEQFF. In nucleotides, the CDR3 is TGTGCCAGCAGCTTGGGTCGGGGAAGCTCCTACAATGAGCAGTTCTTC.

The V gene is TRBV4-1, the J gene TRBJ2-3; 9 positions agree with TRBD1. This CDR3 is 17 amino acids long. In germline, CDR1 is MGHRA, CDR2 YSYEKL. V dropped 0 bases and J dropped 4; count of bases not matched to a gene: 8. CDR3 DNA: TGCGCCAGCAGCCAAGATTGGGACAGGGAGATGCCAGATACGCAGTATTTT. Protein sequence: CASSQDWDREMPDTQYF.